The 2 T cell receptor beta chains presented below share a single source sample, sequenced in a study of OX40 agonist ivuxolimab in advanced cancers. Only in-frame clones appear in the TCRdb table, and some are missing; sequencing was by immunoSEQ multiplex PCR. The table has approximately 96,000 clones, less than 95% seen once. Sequencing used CD4+ or CD8+ T cells sorted from blood, obtained in a trial of the OX40 agonist ivuxolimab. These receptors originate from an adult with an advanced solid tumor such as melanoma, head and neck, liver or kidney cancer.

The chain employs TRBV10-3 and TRBJ2-3; TRBD2 matches 10 bases. Germline values: CDR1 ENHRY, CDR2 SYGVKD. The trim removed 2 bases at V and 4 bases at J, leaving 9 bases unmatched. The CDR3 has 17 amino acids. The CDR3 DNA sequence: TGTGCCATCAGTGAGAGGGGTCTAGCGGGAGCGGCAGATACGCAGTATTTT. It specifies CAISERGLAGAADTQYF.

This clone appeared a single time. This chain uses TRBV15 with TRBJ2-7, with D possibly TRBD1 on 6 matching bases. Between the trimmed V and J ends, which lost 1 base and 5 bases, there was a span of 9 bases. This CDR3 has 13 amino acids. Germline CDR1 and CDR2: LNHNV and YYDKDF (reference sequence). CDR3 protein: CATSRGTVDEQYF. Here the CDR3 DNA reads TGTGCCACCAGCAGAGGGACAGTAGACGAGCAGTACTTC. Full variable domain (missing parts from reference TRBV15 and TRBJ2-7): DAMVIQNPRYQVTQFGKPVTLSCSQTLNHNVMYWYQQKSSQAPKLLFHYYDKDFNNEADTPDNFQSRRPNTSFCFLDIRSPGLGDTAMYLCATSRGTVDEQYFGPGTRLTVT.